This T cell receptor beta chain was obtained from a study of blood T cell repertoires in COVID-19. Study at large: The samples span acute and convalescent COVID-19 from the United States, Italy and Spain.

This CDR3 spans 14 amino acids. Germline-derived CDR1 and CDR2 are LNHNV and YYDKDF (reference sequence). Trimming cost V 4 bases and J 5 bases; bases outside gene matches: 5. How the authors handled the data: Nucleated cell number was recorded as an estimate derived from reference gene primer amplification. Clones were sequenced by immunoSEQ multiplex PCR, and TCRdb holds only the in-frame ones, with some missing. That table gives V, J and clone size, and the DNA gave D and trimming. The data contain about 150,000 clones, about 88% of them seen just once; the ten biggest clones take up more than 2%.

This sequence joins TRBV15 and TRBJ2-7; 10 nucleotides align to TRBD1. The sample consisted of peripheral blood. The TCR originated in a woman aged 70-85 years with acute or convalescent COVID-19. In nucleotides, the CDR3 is TGTGCCACCAGCAATGACAGGGGGCTCCACGAGCAGTACTTC. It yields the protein CATSNDRGLHEQYF.